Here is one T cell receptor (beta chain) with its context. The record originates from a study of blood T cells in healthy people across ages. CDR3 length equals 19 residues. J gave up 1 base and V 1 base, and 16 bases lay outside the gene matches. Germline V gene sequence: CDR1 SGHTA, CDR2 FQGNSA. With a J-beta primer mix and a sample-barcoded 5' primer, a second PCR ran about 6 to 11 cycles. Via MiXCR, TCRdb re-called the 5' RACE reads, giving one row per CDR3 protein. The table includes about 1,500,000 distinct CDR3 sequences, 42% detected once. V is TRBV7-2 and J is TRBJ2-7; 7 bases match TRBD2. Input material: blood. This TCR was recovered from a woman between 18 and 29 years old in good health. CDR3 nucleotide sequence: TGTGCCAGCAGCTTAGATATGGGAGGGCCCTCCTTCTATTCCTACGAGCAGTACTTC. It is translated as CASSLDMGGPSFYSYEQYF. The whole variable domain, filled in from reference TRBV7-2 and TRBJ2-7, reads GAGVSQSPSNKVTEKGKDVELRCDPISGHTALYWYRQSLGQGLEFLIYFQGNSAPDKSGLPSDRFSAERTGGSVSTLTIQRTQQEDSAVYLCASSLDMGGPSFYSYEQYFGPGTRLTVT.